The present T cell receptor (beta chain) was sequenced within a study of T-cell memory formation after mild COVID-19. Overall study findings and caveats: Clones that shrank (day 15 to 85) were balanced CD4/CD8, whereas later expanders leaned CD4+. There was no confirmation that second-wave clones peaking on day 37 were SARS-CoV-2 specific. Memory sampled before infection contained some responding clones, suggesting cross-reactive memory joined. Contracting CD4+ clones lay largely in CM and EM, with CD8+ ones residing in EMRA.

This CDR3 contains 12 residues. The V gene lost 5 bases and the J gene lost 2 bases, with 9 bases spanning the gap. From germline, CDR1 is SQVTM and CDR2 ANQGSEA. One entry per CDR3 protein results from TCRdb running MiXCR on the 5' RACE reads. Of fewer than 650,000 distinct CDR3 sequences listed, approximately 21% are singletons. On this clonotype: As yet, its antigen is unknown.

The V gene is TRBV29-1, the J gene TRBJ2-5; D is possibly TRBD2 (5 bases). The clonotype was recovered from an adult woman who had mild COVID-19 (a few samples of this study predate the infection). Cell type and time point are not known. Sequenced: PBMCs or a T cell subset sorted from them (not recorded which). The CDR3 loop is CSVFKRQETQYF. CDR3 bases: TGCAGCGTTTTTAAGCGGCAAGAGACCCAGTACTTC.